This T cell receptor beta chain derives from a study of blood T cell repertoires in COVID-19. Study summary: There were acute and convalescent COVID-19 samples, and they came from the United States, Italy and Spain. The cDNA or gDNA used as material had been derived from T cells, B-cell-depleted T cells, or PBMCs.

The study drew participants aged about 18 to 90 years from roughly 25 US areas. The study counted Cohort 3 donors as recovered given two negative PCRs, clearance, or symptom resolution. TCRdb's table, derived via immunoSEQ multiplex PCR, lists solely in-frame clones and lacks some. The sample lists 140,000 or so clones; 85% to 90% were seen once. The CDR3 runs 15 residues. Germline V lookup: CDR1 SGHAT, CDR2 FQNNGV. The V and J ends lost 3 bases and 2 bases respectively, with 14 bases between them. V gene TRBV11-2 combines with J gene TRBJ2-7; the D gene is possibly TRBD2 (6 bases). This TCR was recovered from a man aged 55 to 69 who had recovered from COVID-19. The specimen sequenced was PBMCs or T cells enriched from blood (not recorded which). CDR3 DNA: TGTGCCAGCAGCTTTACGGGGGACTTAACCTACGAGCAGTACTTC. Translating gives CASSFTGDLTYEQYF.